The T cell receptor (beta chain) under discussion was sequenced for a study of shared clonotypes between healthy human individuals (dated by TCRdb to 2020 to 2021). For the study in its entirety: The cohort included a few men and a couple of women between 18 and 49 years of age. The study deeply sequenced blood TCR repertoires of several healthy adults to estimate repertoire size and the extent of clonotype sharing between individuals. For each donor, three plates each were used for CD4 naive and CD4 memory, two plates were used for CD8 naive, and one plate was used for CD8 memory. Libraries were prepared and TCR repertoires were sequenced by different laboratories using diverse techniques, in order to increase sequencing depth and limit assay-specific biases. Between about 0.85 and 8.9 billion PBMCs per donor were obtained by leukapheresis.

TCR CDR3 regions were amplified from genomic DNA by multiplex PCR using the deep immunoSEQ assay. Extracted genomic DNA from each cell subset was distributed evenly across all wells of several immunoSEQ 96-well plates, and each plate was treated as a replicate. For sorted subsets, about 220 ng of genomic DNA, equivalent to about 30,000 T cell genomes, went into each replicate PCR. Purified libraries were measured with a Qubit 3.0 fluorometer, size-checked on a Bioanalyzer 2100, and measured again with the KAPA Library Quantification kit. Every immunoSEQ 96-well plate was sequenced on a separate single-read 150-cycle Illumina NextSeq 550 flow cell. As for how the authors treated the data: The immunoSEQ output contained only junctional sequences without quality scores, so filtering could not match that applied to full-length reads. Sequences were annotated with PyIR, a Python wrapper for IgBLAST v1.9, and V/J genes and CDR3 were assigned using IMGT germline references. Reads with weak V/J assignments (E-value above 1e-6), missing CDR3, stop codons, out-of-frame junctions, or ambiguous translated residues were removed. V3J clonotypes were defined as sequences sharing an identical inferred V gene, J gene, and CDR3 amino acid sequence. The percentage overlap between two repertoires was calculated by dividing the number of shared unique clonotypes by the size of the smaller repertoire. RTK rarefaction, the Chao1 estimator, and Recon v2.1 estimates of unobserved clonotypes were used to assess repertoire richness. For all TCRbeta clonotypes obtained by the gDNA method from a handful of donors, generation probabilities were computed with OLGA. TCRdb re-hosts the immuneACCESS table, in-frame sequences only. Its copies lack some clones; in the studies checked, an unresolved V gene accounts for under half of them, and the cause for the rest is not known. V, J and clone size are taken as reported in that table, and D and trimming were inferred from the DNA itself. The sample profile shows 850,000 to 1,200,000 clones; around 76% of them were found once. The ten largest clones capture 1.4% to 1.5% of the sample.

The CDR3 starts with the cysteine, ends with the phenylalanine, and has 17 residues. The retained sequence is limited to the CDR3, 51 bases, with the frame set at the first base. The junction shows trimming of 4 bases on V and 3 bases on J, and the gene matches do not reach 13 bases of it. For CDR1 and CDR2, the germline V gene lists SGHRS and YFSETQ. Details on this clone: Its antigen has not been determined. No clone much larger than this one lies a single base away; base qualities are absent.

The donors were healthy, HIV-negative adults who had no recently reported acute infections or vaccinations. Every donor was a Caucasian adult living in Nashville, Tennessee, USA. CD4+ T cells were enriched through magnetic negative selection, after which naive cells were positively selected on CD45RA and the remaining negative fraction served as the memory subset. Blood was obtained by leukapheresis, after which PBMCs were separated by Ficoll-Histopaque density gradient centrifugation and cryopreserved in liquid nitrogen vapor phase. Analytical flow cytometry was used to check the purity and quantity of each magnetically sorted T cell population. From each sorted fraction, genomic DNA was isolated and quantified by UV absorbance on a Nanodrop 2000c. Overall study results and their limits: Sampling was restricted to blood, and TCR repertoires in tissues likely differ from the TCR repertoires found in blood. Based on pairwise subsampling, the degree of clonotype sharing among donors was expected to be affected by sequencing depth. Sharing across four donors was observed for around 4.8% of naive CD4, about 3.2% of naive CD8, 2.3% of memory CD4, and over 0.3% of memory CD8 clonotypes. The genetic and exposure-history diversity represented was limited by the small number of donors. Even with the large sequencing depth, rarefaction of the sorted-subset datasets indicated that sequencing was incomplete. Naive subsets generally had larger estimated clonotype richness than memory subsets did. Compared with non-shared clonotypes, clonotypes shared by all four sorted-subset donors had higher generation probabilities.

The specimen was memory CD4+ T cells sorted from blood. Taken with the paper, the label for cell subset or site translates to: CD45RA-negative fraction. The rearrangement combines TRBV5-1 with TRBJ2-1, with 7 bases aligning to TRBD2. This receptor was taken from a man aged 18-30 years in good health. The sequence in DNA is TGCGCCAGCAGCCCGGGGGGTGGGTCCCAAAGCTACAATGAGCAGTTCTTC. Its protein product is CASSPGGGSQSYNEQFF.